The source of this T cell receptor (beta chain) is a study of T cells in Graves' hyperthyroidism and ophthalmopathy. What was amplified from RNA transcripts were TCR beta CDR3 regions. The TCR CDR3 first-round RT-PCR relied on the HTBI primer set. One entry per CDR3 protein results from TCRdb running MiXCR on the multiplex PCR reads. The data contain around 500,000 distinct CDR3 sequences, about 15% of them singletons. The CDR3 runs 18 residues. The V and J ends lost 6 bases and 7 bases, in that order; junction bases with no gene match: 11. The V gene is TRBV12-3 or TRBV12-4, the J gene TRBJ2-2; 16 nucleotides match TRBD2. The sequenced material came from blood. The origin of this receptor is a woman aged 18-30 years with Graves' hyperthyroidism. The CDR3 sequence is CASSKPGLAGGAVGELFF. The CDR3 DNA reads TGTGCCAGCAGCAAACCGGGACTAGCGGGAGGGGCGGTCGGGGAGCTGTTTTTT.